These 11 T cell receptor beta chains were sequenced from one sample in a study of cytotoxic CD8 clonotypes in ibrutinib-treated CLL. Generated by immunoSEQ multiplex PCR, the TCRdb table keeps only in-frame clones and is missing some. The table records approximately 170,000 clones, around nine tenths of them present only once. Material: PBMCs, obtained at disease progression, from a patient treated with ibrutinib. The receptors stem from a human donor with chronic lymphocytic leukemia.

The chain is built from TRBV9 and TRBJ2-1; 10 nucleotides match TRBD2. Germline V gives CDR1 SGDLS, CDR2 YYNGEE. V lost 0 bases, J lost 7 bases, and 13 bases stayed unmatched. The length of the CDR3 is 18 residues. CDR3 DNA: TGTGCCAGCAGCGTAGCGTCAGTGGAGCGGGAGGGCCCAAATGAGCAGTTCTTC. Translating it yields CASSVASVEREGPNEQFF.

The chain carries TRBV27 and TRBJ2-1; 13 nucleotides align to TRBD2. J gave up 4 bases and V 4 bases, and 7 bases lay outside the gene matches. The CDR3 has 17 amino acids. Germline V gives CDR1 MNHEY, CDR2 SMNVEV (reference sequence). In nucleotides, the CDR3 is TGTGCCAGCAGTTCCCCCCAGGGACTAGCGGGATACAATGAGCAGTTCTTC. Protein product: CASSSPQGLAGYNEQFF.

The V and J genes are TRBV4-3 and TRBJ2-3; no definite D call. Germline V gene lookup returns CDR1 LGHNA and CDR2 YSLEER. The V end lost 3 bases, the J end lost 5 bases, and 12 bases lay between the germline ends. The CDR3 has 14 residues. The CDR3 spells CASSQAGPGDTQYF. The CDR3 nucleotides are TGCGCCAGCAGCCAGGCAGGTCCTGGAGATACGCAGTATTTT.

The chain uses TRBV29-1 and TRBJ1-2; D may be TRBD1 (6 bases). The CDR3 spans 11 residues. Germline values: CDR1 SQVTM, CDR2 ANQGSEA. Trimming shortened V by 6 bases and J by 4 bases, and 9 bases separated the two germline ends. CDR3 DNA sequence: TGCAGCGTCGCGGACAGCTATGGCTACACCTTC. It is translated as CSVADSYGYTF.

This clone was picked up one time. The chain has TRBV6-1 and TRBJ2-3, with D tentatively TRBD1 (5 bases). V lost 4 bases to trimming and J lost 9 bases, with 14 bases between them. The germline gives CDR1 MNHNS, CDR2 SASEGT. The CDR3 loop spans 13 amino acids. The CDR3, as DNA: TGTGCCAGCAGTGGCCAGGGCCTCCTGACGCAGTATTTT. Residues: CASSGQGLLTQYF.

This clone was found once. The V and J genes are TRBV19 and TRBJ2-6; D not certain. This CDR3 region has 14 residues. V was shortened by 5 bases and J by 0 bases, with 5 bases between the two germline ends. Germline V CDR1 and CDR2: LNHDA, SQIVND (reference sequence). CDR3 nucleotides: TGTGCCAGTAGTTCACACTCTGGGGCCAACGTCCTGACTTTC. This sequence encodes CASSSHSGANVLTF.

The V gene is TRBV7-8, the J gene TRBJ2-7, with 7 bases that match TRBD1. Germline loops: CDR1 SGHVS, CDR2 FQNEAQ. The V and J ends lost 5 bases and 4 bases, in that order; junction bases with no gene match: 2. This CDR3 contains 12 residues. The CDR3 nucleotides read TGTGCCAGCAGCCCGGGACAGTACGAGCAGTACTTC. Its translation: CASSPGQYEQYF.

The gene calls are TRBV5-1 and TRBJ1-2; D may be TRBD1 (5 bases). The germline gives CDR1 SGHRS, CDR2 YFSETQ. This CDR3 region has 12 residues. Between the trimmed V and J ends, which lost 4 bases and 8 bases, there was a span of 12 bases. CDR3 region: CASSIAGDGYTF. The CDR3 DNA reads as TGCGCCAGCAGCATCGCCGGGGACGGCTACACCTTC.

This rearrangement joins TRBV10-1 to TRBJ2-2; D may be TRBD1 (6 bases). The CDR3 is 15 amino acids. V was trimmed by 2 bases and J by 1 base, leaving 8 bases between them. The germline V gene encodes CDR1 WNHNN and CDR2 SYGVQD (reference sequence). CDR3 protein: CASSEGQMNTGELFF. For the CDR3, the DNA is TGCGCCAGCAGTGAGGGACAGATGAACACCGGGGAGCTGTTTTTT.

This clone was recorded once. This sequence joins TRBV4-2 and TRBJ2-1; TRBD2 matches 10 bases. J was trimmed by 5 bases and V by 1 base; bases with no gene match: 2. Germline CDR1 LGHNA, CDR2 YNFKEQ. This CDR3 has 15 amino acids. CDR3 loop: CASSQVLAGDNEQFF. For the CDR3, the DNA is TGTGCCAGCAGCCAAGTCCTAGCGGGAGACAATGAGCAGTTCTTC.

The CDR3 DNA is TGTGCCAGCAGCTTAACTGCGTCTAGCTCCTACAATGAGCAGTTCTTC. Its protein is CASSLTASSSYNEQFF. V is TRBV7-3 and J is TRBJ2-1; D remains ambiguous. CDR1 is SGHTA, CDR2 FQGTGA, per germline. CDR3 length: 16 residues. Between the trimmed V and J ends, which lost 0 bases and 0 bases, there was a span of 9 bases. Full variable domain (missing parts from reference TRBV7-3 and TRBJ2-1): GAGVSQTPSNKVTEKGKYVELRCDPISGHTALYWYRQSLGQGPEFLIYFQGTGAADDSGLPNDRFFAVRPEGSVSTLKIQRTERGDSAVYLCASSLTASSSYNEQFFGPGTRLTVL.